One sample yielded the 5 T cell receptor beta chains listed below, sequenced in a study of OX40 agonist ivuxolimab in advanced cancers. The method was immunoSEQ multiplex PCR; TCRdb's version includes in-frame clones alone and lacks a portion of them. This table has 8,500 to 10,000 clones, roughly 70% appearing once. The specimen was CD4+ or CD8+ T cells sorted from blood, collected in a trial of the OX40 agonist ivuxolimab. The origin of the receptors is an adult with an advanced solid tumor such as melanoma, head and neck, liver or kidney cancer.

Here the CDR3 reads CASSLGAGNTDTQYF. In nucleotides, the CDR3 is TGTGCCAGCAGCTTAGGTGCGGGAAATACGGATACGCAGTATTTT. The chain uses TRBV7-2 and TRBJ2-3, with a weak D call TRBD2 (6 bases). V lost 1 base and J lost 6, with 14 bases in between. The germline V gene encodes CDR1 SGHTA and CDR2 FQGNSA. There are 15 residues in the CDR3.

The chain employs TRBV27 and TRBJ2-7, with D uncertain. V was pared by 8 bases and J by 0 bases, with 14 bases between. Germline CDR1 and CDR2: MNHEY and SMNVEV (reference sequence). The CDR3 totals 14 residues. CDR3 loop: CASPGATSSYEQYF. As DNA, the CDR3 is TGTGCCAGCCCTGGAGCGACAAGCTCCTACGAGCAGTACTTC.

V and J are TRBV15 and TRBJ1-1, with D unclear. V shed 8 bases and J shed 2 bases, with 12 bases lying between them. Germline-derived CDR1 and CDR2 are LNHNV and YYDKDF (reference sequence). The CDR3 is made up of 13 amino acids. The CDR3 here is CATRRQSNTEAFF. The CDR3 coding sequence is TGTGCCACCCGTCGGCAGTCCAACACTGAAGCTTTCTTT.

The rearrangement joins TRBV4-1 to TRBJ1-2; 8 bases are a match to TRBD1. J was trimmed by 8 bases and V by 1 base; bases with no gene match: 6. This CDR3 is 14 amino acids long. The germline gives CDR1 MGHRA, CDR2 YSYEKL. The CDR3 DNA reads TGCGCCAGCAGCCAAGGGACAGGGCCGCTGGGCTACACCTTC. This translates into CASSQGTGPLGYTF.

V gene TRBV27 combines with J gene TRBJ2-4; D is possibly TRBD2 (5 bases). Per the germline V gene, CDR1 is MNHEY and CDR2 is SMNVEV (reference sequence). The CDR3 is 15 amino acids. V lost 5 bases and J 1 base, leaving 12 bases between the germline ends. The CDR3, as DNA: TGTGCCAGCAGTCCCAGAGGGCAGGCCAAAAACATTCAGTACTTC. This gives the protein CASSPRGQAKNIQYF.